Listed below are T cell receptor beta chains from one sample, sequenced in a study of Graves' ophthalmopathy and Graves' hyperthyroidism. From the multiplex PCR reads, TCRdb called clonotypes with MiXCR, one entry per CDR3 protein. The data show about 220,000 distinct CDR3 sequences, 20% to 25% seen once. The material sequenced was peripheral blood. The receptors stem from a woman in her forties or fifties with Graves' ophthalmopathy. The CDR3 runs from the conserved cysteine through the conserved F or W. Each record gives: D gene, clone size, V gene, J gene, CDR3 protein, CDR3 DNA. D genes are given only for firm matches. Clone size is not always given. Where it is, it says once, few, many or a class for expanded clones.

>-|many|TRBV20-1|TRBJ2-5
CSGKRETQYF
TGCAGTGGGAAGAGGGAGACCCAGTACTTC
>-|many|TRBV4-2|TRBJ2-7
CASSPGTLLYEQYF
TGTGCCAGCAGCCCCGGGACCCTCCTCTACGAGCAGTACTTC
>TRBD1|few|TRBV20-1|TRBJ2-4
CSARTGGAKNIQYF
TGCAGTGCTCGTACAGGGGGAGCCAAAAACATTCAGTACTTC
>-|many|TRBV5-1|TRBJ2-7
CASSFLGDWYEQYF
TGCGCCAGCAGCTTTTTGGGGGATTGGTACGAGCAGTACTTC
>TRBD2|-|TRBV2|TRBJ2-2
CASSALPLAGAGGELFF
TGTGCCAGCAGCGCACTCCCACTAGCGGGAGCTGGCGGGGAGCTGTTTTTT
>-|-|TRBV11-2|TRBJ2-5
CASSRWVWETQYF
TGTGCCAGCAGCCGCTGGGTGTGGGAGACCCAGTACTTC
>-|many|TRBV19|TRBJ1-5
CASSMGRNQPQHF
TGTGCCAGTAGTATGGGGCGGAATCAGCCCCAGCATTTT
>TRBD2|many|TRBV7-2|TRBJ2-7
CASSSAGGLDEQYF
TGTGCCAGCAGCTCAGCGGGAGGGCTCGACGAGCAGTACTTC
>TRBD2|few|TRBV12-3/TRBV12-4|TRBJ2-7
CASNGPGTSGKLYEQYF
TGTGCCAGCAACGGTCCCGGGACTAGCGGGAAGCTCTACGAGCAGTACTTC
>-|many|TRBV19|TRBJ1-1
CASSMREGSEAFF
TGTGCCAGTAGTATGCGGGAGGGGTCTGAAGCTTTCTTT
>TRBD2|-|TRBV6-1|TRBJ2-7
CASSTSGKRYEQYF
TGTGCCAGCAGCACTAGCGGGAAGCGCTACGAGCAGTACTTC
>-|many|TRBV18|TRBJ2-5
CASSRTGTGQKKETQYF
TGTGCCAGCTCACGAACCGGTACGGGACAAAAGAAAGAGACCCAGTACTTC
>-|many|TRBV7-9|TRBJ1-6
CASSLSLDGSPLHF
TGTGCCAGCAGCTTAAGCCTGGACGGGTCACCCCTCCACTTT
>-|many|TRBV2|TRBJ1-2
CASSRLNYGYTF
TGTGCCAGCAGCAGATTGAACTATGGCTACACCTTC
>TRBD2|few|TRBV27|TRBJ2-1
CASSSRTSGSWMNNEQFF
TGTGCCAGCAGTTCAAGGACTAGCGGGAGTTGGATGAACAATGAGCAGTTCTTC
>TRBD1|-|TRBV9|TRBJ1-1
CASSVGTGARFEAFF
TGTGCCAGCAGCGTCGGGACAGGGGCCCGTTTCGAAGCTTTCTTT
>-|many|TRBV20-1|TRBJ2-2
CSARSGADRSGELFF
TGCAGTGCTAGATCCGGGGCAGATCGGTCCGGGGAGCTGTTTTTT
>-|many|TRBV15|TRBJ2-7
CATSRRWEVNEQYF
TGTGCCACCAGCAGAAGGTGGGAGGTTAACGAGCAGTACTTC
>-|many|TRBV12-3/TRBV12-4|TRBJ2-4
CASSPHSVILAKNIQYF
TGTGCCAGCAGTCCCCACTCGGTCATTCTAGCCAAAAACATTCAGTACTTC
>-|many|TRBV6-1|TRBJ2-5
CASFGETQYF
TGTGCCAGTTTCGGCGAGACCCAGTACTTC
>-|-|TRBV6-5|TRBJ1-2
CASSYSRRRRANYGYTF
TGTGCCAGCAGTTACTCGCGTCGTAGGAGGGCTAACTATGGCTACACCTTC
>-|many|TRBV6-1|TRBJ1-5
CASSESDRYQPQHF
TGTGCCAGCAGTGAAAGCGACAGATATCAGCCCCAGCATTTT
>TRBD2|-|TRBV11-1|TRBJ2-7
CASSGRDPSGRGVYEQYF
TGTGCCAGCAGCGGCCGGGATCCTAGCGGGAGGGGAGTCTACGAGCAGTACTTC
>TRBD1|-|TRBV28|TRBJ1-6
CASSRGQGPLHF
TGTGCCAGCAGCCGGGGACAGGGACCCCTCCACTTT